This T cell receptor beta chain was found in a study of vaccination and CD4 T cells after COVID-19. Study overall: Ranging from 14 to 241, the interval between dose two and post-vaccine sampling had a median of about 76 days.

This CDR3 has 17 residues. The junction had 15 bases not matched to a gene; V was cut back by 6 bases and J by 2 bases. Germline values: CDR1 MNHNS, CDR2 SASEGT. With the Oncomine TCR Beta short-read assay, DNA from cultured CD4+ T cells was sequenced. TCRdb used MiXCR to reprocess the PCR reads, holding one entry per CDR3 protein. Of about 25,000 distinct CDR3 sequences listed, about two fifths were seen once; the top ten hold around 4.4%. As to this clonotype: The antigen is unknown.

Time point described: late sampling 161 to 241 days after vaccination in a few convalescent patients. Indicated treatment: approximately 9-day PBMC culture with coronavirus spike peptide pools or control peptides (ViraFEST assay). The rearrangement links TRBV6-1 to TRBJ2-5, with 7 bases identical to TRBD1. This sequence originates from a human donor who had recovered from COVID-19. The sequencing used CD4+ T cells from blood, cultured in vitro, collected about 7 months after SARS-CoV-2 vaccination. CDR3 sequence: CASSSPPRDREQETQYF. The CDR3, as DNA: TGTGCCAGCAGCTCCCCCCCCCGGGACAGAGAACAAGAGACCCAGTACTTC.